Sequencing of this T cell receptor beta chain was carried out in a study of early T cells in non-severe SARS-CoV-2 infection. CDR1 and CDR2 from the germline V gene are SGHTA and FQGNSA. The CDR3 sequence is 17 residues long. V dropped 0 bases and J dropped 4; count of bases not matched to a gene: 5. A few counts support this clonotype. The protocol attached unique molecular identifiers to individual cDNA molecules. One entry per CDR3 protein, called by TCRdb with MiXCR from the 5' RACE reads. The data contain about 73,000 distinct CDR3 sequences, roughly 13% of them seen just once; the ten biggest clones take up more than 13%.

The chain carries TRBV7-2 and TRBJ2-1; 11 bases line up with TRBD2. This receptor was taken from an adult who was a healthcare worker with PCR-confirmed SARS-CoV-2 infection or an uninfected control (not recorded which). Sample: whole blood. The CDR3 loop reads CASSLASSGGGYNEQFF. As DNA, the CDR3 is TGTGCCAGCAGCTTAGCCAGTAGCGGGGGGGGTTACAATGAGCAGTTCTTC.